The sequence of this TCR beta chain was determined in a study of cytomegalovirus exposure and HLA in healthy donors. Study-wide points: Most sequenced TCRs were rare (though some public TCRs occurred in many donors).

The CDR3 covers 14 residues. The V end lost 2 bases, the J end lost 4 bases, and 11 bases lay between the germline ends. Germline V lookup: CDR1 MNHNS, CDR2 SASEGT. As for this clone: Its antigen is currently unknown. Other DNA sequences in this specimen translate into the identical CDR3.

Amplification used 60 Vbeta primers and 13 Jbeta primers. Assay: immunoSEQ multiplex PCR; the TCRdb copy retains only in-frame clones and omits some. The data show about 160,000 clones, 65% to 80% seen once. Sequencing input: PBMCs. This chain links TRBV6-1 with TRBJ1-2; no clear D. The receptor was derived from a woman aged 40 to 49 in good health and CMV-seropositive. The CDR3 nucleotides read TGTGCCAGCAGTGAAACGGGAGTTCTCTATGGCTACACCTTC. This gives the protein CASSETGVLYGYTF.